The next 15 T cell receptor beta chains were all read from a single sample in a study of T cell responses to AZD1222 COVID-19 vaccine. Sequenced by immunoSEQ multiplex PCR; TCRdb stores in-frame clones only, minus some. In the table there are about 190,000 clones, just over 90% of which are singletons. The starting material was peripheral blood, obtained on day 0 of AZD1222 vaccination. Every receptor here comes from an adult in good health.

The rearrangement joins TRBV27 to TRBJ2-7; unclear D gene. Germline CDR1 MNHEY, CDR2 SMNVEV (reference sequence). CDR3 length: 13 amino acids. With 5 bases removed from V and 3 bases from J, the gap between germline ends came to 11 bases. The CDR3 loop is CASSPWSYYEQYF. In DNA, the CDR3 is TGTGCCAGCAGTCCCTGGAGCTACTACGAGCAGTACTTC.

This chain joins TRBV4-2 and TRBJ1-2; D is uncertain. Trimming shortened V by 0 bases and J by 6 bases, and 14 bases separated the two germline ends. The CDR3 is 15 amino acids. From germline, CDR1 is LGHNA and CDR2 YNFKEQ. The CDR3 DNA reads TGTGCCAGCAGCCAAGAGGTTCCAGCCGGTGATGGCTACACCTTC. Its protein is CASSQEVPAGDGYTF.

The chain employs TRBV7-3 and TRBJ2-3, with D perhaps TRBD2 (5 bases). The CDR3 totals 14 residues. Germline V lookup: CDR1 SGHTA, CDR2 FQGTGA. The ends were cut back, 5 bases at V and 6 bases at J, with 15 bases in the middle. The DNA of the CDR3 is TGTGCCAGCAGCCCTCCGGGGAGTTTTGATACGCAGTATTTT. Translating it yields CASSPPGSFDTQYF.

The V call is TRBV7-3, the J call TRBJ2-1; the match to TRBD2 covers 13 bases. This CDR3 region has 16 residues. Trimming at V came to 2 bases and at J to 9 bases, leaving 7 bases not matched to a gene. In germline, CDR1 is SGHTA, CDR2 FQGTGA. CDR3 region: CASSLRGTSGASEQFF. CDR3 DNA sequence: TGTGCCAGCAGCTTACGTGGGACTAGCGGGGCAAGTGAGCAGTTCTTC.

As to this clone: This sample also contains other DNA sequences that code for the same CDR3. The chain links TRBV6-5 to TRBJ2-7, with D possibly TRBD1 on 5 matching bases. With 2 bases removed from V and 3 bases from J, the gap between germline ends came to 11 bases. CDR1 MNHEY and CDR2 SVGAGI come from the germline V gene. This CDR3 has 14 amino acids. The chain's CDR3 is CASSYSDRGYEQYF. DNA of the CDR3: TGTGCCAGCAGTTACAGCGACAGAGGCTACGAGCAGTACTTC.

This chain links TRBV10-3 with TRBJ2-7; D not resolved. The germline V and J ends were trimmed by 3 bases and 0 bases, with 6 bases remaining between them. The CDR3 spans 13 residues. Germline values: CDR1 ENHRY, CDR2 SYGVKD. The CDR3 reads CAISDQSSYEQYF. CDR3 DNA: TGTGCCATCAGTGATCAGAGCTCCTACGAGCAGTACTTC.

This chain links TRBV5-1 with TRBJ2-1, with D unresolved. The CDR3 totals 13 residues. Germline V gives CDR1 SGHRS, CDR2 YFSETQ. The ends were cut back, 0 bases at V and 5 bases at J, with 6 bases in the middle. The CDR3, as DNA: TGCGCCAGCAGCTTGGCCGAGGACAATGAGCAGTTCTTC. Translated, it gives CASSLAEDNEQFF.

The V gene is TRBV27, the J gene TRBJ1-6; no definite D call. Trimming stripped 3 bases from V and 8 bases from J, with 8 bases between. The CDR3 length is 13 residues. CDR1 and CDR2 from the germline V gene are MNHEY and SMNVEV (reference sequence). The CDR3: CASSFGRDSPLHF. CDR3 DNA sequence: TGTGCCAGCAGTTTCGGGAGGGATTCACCCCTCCACTTT.

This sequence joins TRBV21-1 and TRBJ2-7; the D segment call TRBD2 is taken from the table without a DNA check. TRBV21-1 represents a pseudogene. This CDR3 contains 16 residues. The CDR3 is CASSTEGRDKYYEQYF. CDR3 DNA: TGTGCCAGCAGCACGGAGGGGCGGGATAAATACTACGAGCAGTACTTC.

This clone came up once. The chain is built from TRBV5-1 and TRBJ2-3; 15 bases are shared with TRBD2. This CDR3 region has 17 residues. The germline V gene encodes CDR1 SGHRS and CDR2 YFSETQ. After removal of 4 bases from V and 2 bases from J, the junction contained 5 bases not matched to a gene. For the CDR3, the DNA is TGCGCCAGCAGCCCGGGGACTAGCGGGGGGCTCACAGATACGCAGTATTTT. Encoded protein: CASSPGTSGGLTDTQYF.

This clone showed up just once. The rearrangement uses TRBV9 and TRBJ2-7; D is possibly TRBD1 (6 bases). CDR1 is SGDLS, CDR2 YYNGEE, per germline. V dropped 4 bases and J dropped 3 bases, with 17 bases sitting between them. There are 15 residues in the CDR3. For the CDR3, the DNA is TGTGCCAGCAGCCCGTCGGGACAACCACACTACGAGCAGTACTTC. It is translated as CASSPSGQPHYEQYF. Full variable domain (outside the CDR3, taken from reference TRBV9 and TRBJ2-7): DSGVTQTPKHLITATGQRVTLRCSPRSGDLSVYWYQQSLDQGLQFLIQYYNGEERAKGNILERFSAQQFPDLHSELNLSSLELGDSALYFCASSPSGQPHYEQYFGPGTRLTVT.

This rearrangement joins TRBV2 to TRBJ1-2, with no clear D. Germline V gene data show CDR1 as SNHLY and CDR2 as FYNNEI. V lost 7 bases to trimming and J lost 8 bases, with 20 bases between them. This CDR3 region has 14 residues. The CDR3 region has the DNA TGTGCCAGCAAAGGATTAAGAGCGCAGAGCGGCTACACCTTC. Translation: CASKGLRAQSGYTF. Together with reference TRBV2 and TRBJ1-2, the CDR3 gives the full variable domain: EPEVTQTPSHQVTQMGQEVILRCVPISNHLYFYWYRQILGQKVEFLVSFYNNEISEKSEIFDDQFSVERPDGSNFTLKIRSTKLEDSAMYFCASKGLRAQSGYTFGSGTRLTVV.

J is TRBJ1-2 and V is TRBV9; TRBD1 agrees at 7 bases. Germline loops: CDR1 SGDLS, CDR2 YYNGEE. The trim removed 3 bases at V and 0 bases at J, leaving 11 bases unmatched. The length of the CDR3 is 17 residues. The CDR3, as DNA: TGTGCCAGCAGCGACCGACAGGGTCCCACGGCTAACTATGGCTACACCTTC. The encoded protein is CASSDRQGPTANYGYTF.

This clone occurred once. This chain joins TRBV11-2 and TRBJ2-7; TRBD2 matches at 10 bases. Germline V gives CDR1 SGHAT, CDR2 FQNNGV. Unmatched junction bases numbered 7, after V lost 5 bases and J lost 0 bases. The CDR3 has 16 amino acids. Here the CDR3 reads CASSRLAGAVSYEQYF. CDR3 sequence (DNA): TGTGCCAGCAGCCGTCTAGCGGGAGCCGTCTCCTACGAGCAGTACTTC.

The V call is TRBV7-8, the J call TRBJ1-1; no reliable D call. The CDR3 totals 14 residues. Per the germline V gene, CDR1 is SGHVS and CDR2 is FQNEAQ. Trimming stripped 2 bases from V and 3 bases from J, with 10 bases between. CDR3 DNA: TGTGCCAGCAGCTTAATGGGATCCTACACTGAAGCTTTCTTT. This encodes CASSLMGSYTEAFF.